This is a list of T cell receptor beta chains from one sample in a study of blood T cell repertoires in COVID-19. The repertoire was sequenced with immunoSEQ multiplex PCR; TCRdb's copy has only in-frame clones and lacks some. Of tens of thousands of clones detected, 82% appear once; the ten largest clones hold less than 25%. The specimen sequenced was peripheral blood. These receptors all come from a woman aged 60-70 years with acute or convalescent COVID-19. The CDR3 runs from the conserved cysteine through the conserved F or W. A D gene is named only where the DNA matches it firmly.

V gene: TRBV18; D gene: -; CDR3 protein: CASSPEVDNEQFF
V gene: TRBV29-1; D gene: -; CDR3 protein: CSVEVVGGSYEQYF
V gene: TRBV5-1; D gene: TRBD2; CDR3 protein: CASSTGGGLDTQYF
V gene: TRBV5-3; D gene: TRBD2; CDR3 protein: CARHKVGTLGLAGSTDTQYF
V gene: TRBV15; D gene: -; CDR3 protein: CATSTLAPDFSSGNTIYF
V gene: TRBV4-2; D gene: TRBD1; CDR3 protein: CASSHPRGQGDNSPLHF
V gene: TRBV11-1; D gene: TRBD1; CDR3 protein: CASSLALGQGTYEQYF
V gene: TRBV11-2; D gene: -; CDR3 protein: CASSLYRGRDTEAFF
V gene: TRBV21-1; D gene: -; CDR3 protein: CASSDRGCLNTEAFF
V gene: TRBV30; D gene: -; CDR3 protein: CAWNLGANEQFF
V gene: TRBV19; D gene: -; CDR3 protein: CASSPVGGVGQPQHF
V gene: TRBV18; D gene: TRBD1; CDR3 protein: CASSPTGGSSPLHF
V gene: TRBV7-2; D gene: -; CDR3 protein: CASSSYNLGGYTF